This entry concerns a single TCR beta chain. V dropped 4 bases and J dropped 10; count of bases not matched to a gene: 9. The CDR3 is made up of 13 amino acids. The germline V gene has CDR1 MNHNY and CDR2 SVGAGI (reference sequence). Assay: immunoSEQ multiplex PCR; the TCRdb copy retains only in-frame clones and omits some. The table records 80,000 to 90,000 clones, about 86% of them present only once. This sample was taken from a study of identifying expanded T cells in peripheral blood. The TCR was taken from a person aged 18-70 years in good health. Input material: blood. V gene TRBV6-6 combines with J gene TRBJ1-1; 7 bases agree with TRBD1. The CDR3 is CASSLQGTRGAFF. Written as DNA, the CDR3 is TGTGCCAGCAGTTTACAGGGGACCCGAGGAGCTTTCTTT.